This paragraph reports one TCR beta chain. The antigen is not known. PCR used 60 Vbeta primers and 13 Jbeta primers. Here immunoSEQ multiplex PCR was the method, and the copy in TCRdb shows in-frame clones only, minus some. The repertoire shows about 200,000 clones; the top ten hold about 0.74%. These data are taken from a study of cytomegalovirus exposure and HLA in healthy donors. V dropped 0 bases and J dropped 6 bases, with 11 bases sitting between them. Germline CDR1 MGHRA, CDR2 YSYEKL. This CDR3 has 14 residues. General study points: Rare sequences made up most TCRs, while some public TCRs were found in many donors. It has been reported that TCR beta sequences accurately predicted the HLA-A and HLA-B alleles of most subjects.

The receptor was derived from a boy aged 5-17 years in good health and CMV-seronegative. Sequencing used PBMCs. The chain recombines TRBV4-1 with TRBJ1-2; D gene uncertain. The CDR3 protein is CASSQDREVDGYTF. CDR3 nucleotide sequence: TGCGCCAGCAGCCAAGATCGAGAAGTGGATGGCTACACCTTC.